This T cell receptor (beta chain) originates from a study of T cell repertoires in cytomegalovirus infection (dated by TCRdb to the late 2010s). About the study as a whole: Peptide stimulations targeted recently identified HLA-C-restricted CMV epitopes, whose presentation resists viral immunomodulation, together with well-studied HLA-B-restricted epitopes. Donor HLA type was relevant to the analysis, because carriage of CMV infection together with the matching HLA type was indicated by public TCR beta signatures. Points the paper makes about the study in general: Cumulative frequency of public TCR beta family members discriminated carriers of CMV infection plus the relevant HLA type in this cohort and an independent roughly 320-donor cohort. In the ex vivo response, HLA-C-restricted CMV-specific TCR beta clonotypes were dominant, and in two of eight donors the single most frequent clonotype came from this HLA-C-restricted group.

V sheds 5 bases and J sheds 2 bases, leaving 17 bases between their ends. CDR1 and CDR2, per the germline V gene (reference sequence), are MNHEY and SMNVEV. The CDR3 sequence holds 16 residues, the cysteine and phenylalanine included. Only CDR3 DNA remains: 48 bases, in frame from the first base. TCRdb names Illumina HiSeq 1500 as the instrument used. TCRdb handled the public reads itself, with Q25 trimming in fastp and clone calling in MiXCR, and kept productive beta chains. Each entry is one CDR3 protein sequence, shown with its most common DNA and genes. The sample data list approximately 910,000 distinct CDR3 sequences, and approximately 31% of these were observed just once. Jointly, the top ten make up around 15% of the sample. This sample's treatment or condition label indicates: in vitro stimulation with specific CMV peptide epitopes to enrich CMV-specific T cells. A word on this clonotype: Its recognized antigen is unknown. No base quality information exists; no much larger clone differs at one position.

The sequence joins TRBV27 to TRBJ2-3; the D call is tentative, TRBD1 or TRBD2, as each matches 5 bases. This specimen consisted of cultured CD8+ T cells from PBMCs, obtained from culture after CMV antigen stimulation. This TCR came from a human donor in good health (CMV status not recorded). Some clones in this sample may be carry-over from other donors' samples. The CDR3 here reads CASSRNRDPPTDTQYF. The DNA is TGTGCCAGCAGTCGGAACCGGGACCCTCCCACAGATACGCAGTATTTT.